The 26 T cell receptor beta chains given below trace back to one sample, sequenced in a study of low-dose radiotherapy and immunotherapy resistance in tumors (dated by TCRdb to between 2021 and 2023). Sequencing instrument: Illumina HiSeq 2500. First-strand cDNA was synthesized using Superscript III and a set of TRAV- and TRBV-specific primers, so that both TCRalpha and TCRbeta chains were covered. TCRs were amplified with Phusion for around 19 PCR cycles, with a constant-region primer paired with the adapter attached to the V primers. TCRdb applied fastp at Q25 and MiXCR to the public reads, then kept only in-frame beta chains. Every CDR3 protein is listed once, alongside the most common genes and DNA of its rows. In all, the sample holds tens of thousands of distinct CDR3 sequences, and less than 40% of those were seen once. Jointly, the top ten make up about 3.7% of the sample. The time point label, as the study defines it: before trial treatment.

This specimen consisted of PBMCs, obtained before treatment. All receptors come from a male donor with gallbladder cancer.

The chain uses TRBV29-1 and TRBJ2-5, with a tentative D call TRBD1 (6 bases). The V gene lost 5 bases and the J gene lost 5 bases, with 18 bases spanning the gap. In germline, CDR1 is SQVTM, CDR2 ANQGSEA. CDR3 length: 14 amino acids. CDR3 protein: CSVTRQDGLETQYF. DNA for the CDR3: TGCAGCGTTACTCGACAGGACGGGCTGGAGACCCAGTACTTC. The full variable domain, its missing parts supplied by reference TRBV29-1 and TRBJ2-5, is SAVISQKPSRDICQRGTSLTIQCQVDSQVTMMFWYRQQPGQSLTLIATANQGSEATYESGFVIDKFPISRPNLTFSTLTVSNMSPEDSSIYLCSVTRQDGLETQYFGPGTRLLVL.

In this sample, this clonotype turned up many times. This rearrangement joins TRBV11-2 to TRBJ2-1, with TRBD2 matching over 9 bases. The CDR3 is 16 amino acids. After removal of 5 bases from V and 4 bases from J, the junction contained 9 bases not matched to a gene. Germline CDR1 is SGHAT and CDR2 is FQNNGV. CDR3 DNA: TGTGCCAGCAGCCCTCTAGCGGGAACGAGATACAATGAGCAGTTCTTC. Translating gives CASSPLAGTRYNEQFF. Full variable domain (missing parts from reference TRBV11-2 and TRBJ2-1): EAGVAQSPRYKIIEKRQSVAFWCNPISGHATLYWYQQILGQGPKLLIQFQNNGVVDDSQLPKDRFSAERLKGVDSTLKIQPAKLEDSAVYLCASSPLAGTRYNEQFFGPGTRLTVL.

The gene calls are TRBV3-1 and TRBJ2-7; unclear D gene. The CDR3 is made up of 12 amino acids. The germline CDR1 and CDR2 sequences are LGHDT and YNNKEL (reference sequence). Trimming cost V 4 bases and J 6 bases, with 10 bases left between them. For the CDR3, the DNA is TGTGCCAGCAGCCCAAGTGGGATCGAGCAGTACTTC. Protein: CASSPSGIEQYF.

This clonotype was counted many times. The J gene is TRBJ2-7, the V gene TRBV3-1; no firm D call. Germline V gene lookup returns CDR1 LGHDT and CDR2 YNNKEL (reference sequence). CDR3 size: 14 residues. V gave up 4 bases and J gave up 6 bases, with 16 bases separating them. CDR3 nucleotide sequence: TGTGCCAGCAGCCCAGACGAAACGCTCCGCGAGCAGTACTTC. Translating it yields CASSPDETLREQYF.

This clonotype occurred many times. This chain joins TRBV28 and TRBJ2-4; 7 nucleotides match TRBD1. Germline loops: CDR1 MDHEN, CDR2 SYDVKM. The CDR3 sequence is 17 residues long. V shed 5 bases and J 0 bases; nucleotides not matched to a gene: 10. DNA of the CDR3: TGTGCCAGCAGTCCCCAGGGGGTAACTTTAGCCAAAAACATTCAGTACTTC. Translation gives CASSPQGVTLAKNIQYF.

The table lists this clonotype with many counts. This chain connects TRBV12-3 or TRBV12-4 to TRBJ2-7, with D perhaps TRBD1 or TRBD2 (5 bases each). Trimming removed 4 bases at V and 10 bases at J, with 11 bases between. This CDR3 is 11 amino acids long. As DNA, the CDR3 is TGTGCCAGCAGTTACCGGGACCATCAGTACTTC. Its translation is CASSYRDHQYF.

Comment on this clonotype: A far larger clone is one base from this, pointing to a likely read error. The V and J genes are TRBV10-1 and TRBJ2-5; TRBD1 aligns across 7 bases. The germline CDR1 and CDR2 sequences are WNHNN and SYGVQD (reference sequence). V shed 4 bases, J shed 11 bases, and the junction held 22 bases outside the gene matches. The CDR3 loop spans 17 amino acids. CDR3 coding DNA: TGCGCCAGCAGTGTAGACCCGGGACAGAGCTTCTACAATGAGCAGTACTTC. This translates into CASSVDPGQSFYNEQYF.

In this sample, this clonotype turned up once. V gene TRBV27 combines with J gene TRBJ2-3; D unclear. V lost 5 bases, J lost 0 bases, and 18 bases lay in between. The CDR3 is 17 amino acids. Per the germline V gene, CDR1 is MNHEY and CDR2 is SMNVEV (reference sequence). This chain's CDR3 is CASSTHDGRYSTDTQYF. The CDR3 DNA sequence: TGTGCCAGCAGTACCCACGACGGACGGTATAGCACAGATACGCAGTATTTT.

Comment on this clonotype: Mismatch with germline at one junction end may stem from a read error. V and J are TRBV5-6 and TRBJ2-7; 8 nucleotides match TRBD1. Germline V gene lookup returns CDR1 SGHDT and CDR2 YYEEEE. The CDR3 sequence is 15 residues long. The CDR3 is CASSLRQGAVGELYF. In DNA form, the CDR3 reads TGTGCCAGCAGCCTGCGGCAGGGGGCGGTCGGGGAGCTGTACTTC.

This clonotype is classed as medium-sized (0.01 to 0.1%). The CDR3 is CASSGRQRRNEKLFF. CDR3 nucleotide sequence: TGTGCCAGCAGTGGCCGACAGAGAAGGAATGAAAAACTGTTTTTT. The rearrangement links TRBV28 to TRBJ1-4, with D maybe TRBD1 (5 bases). Germline CDR1 and CDR2: MDHEN and SYDVKM. CDR3 size: 15 residues. The V end lost 5 bases, the J end lost 5 bases, and 15 bases lay between the germline ends.

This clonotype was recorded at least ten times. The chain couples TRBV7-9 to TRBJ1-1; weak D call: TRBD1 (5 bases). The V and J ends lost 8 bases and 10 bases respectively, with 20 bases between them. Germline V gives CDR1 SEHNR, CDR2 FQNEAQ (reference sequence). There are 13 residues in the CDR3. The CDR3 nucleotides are TGTGCCAGCGGGACGGAGATTGGGTTCGGAGCTTTCTTT. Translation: CASGTEIGFGAFF.

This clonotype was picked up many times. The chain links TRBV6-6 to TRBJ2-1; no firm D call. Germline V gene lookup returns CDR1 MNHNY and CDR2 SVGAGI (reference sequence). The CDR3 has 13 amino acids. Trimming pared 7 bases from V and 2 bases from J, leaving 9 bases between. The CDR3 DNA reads TGTGCCAGCACTAGAGCTACCTACAATGAGCAGTTCTTC. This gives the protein CASTRATYNEQFF.

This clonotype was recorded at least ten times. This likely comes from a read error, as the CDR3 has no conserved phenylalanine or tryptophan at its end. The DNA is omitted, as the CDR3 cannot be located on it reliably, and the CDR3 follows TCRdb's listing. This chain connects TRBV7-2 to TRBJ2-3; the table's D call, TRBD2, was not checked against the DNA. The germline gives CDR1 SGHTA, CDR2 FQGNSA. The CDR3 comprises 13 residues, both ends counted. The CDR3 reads CASSWGTSGELVG.

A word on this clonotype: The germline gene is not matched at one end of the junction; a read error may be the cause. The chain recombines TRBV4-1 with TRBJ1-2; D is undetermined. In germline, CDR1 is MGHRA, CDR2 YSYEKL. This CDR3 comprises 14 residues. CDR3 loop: CASSQALVPYGYIF. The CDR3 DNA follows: TGCGCCAGCAGCCAAGCCCTCGTCCCCTATGGCTACATCTTC.

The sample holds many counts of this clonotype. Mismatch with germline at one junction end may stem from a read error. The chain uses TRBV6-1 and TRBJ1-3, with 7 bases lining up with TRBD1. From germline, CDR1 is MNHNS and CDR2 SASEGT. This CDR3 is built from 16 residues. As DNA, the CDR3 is TGCGCCAGCAGTGAGTCCTACAGGGGACCGCGAAACACCATATATTTT. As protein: CASSESYRGPRNTIYF.

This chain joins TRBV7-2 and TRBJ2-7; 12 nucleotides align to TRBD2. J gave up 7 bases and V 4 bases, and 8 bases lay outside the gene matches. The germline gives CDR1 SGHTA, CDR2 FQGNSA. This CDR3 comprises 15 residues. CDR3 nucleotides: TGTGCCAGCAGCTGGACTAGCGGGGTACCCAATGAGCAGTACTTC. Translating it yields CASSWTSGVPNEQYF.

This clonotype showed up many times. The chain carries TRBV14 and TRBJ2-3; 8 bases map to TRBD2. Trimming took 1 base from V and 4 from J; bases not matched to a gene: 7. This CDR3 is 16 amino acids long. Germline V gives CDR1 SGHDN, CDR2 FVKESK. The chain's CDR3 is CASSQGGSGIPDTQYF. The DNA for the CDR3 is TGTGCCAGCAGCCAAGGGGGTAGCGGGATACCAGATACGCAGTATTTT.

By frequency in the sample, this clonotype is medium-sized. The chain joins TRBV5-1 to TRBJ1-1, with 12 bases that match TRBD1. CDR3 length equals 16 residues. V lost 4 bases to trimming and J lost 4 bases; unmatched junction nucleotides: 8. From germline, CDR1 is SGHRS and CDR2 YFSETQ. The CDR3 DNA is TGCGCCAGCAGCCGGGACAGGGGGCGGGGGAGCACTGAAGCTTTCTTT. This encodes CASSRDRGRGSTEAFF.

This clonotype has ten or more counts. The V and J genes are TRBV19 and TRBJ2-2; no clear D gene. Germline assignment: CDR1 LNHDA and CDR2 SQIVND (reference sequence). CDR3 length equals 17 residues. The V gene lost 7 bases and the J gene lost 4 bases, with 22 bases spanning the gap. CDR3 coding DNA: TGTGCCAGTACCCCCCGTCAGGCCCTCAGAGGCACCGGGGAGCTGTTTTTT. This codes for CASTPRQALRGTGELFF.

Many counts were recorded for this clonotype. The CDR3 DNA is TGTGCCAGCAGCCCTAGGGGACTAGCGGGACCAGATACGCAGTATTTT. Protein: CASSPRGLAGPDTQYF. This chain links TRBV11-3 with TRBJ2-3, with 13 bases lining up with TRBD2. This CDR3 region has 16 residues. CDR1 and CDR2 (germline): SGHNT, YENEEA. V was clipped by 5 bases and J by 4 bases; unmatched bases: 6.

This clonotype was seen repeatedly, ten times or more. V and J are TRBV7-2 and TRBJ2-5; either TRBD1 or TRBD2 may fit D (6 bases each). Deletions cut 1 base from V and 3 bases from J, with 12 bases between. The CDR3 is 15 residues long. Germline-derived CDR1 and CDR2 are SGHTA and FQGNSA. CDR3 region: CASSLGGGPKETQYF. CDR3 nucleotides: TGTGCCAGCAGCTTAGGAGGGGGGCCGAAAGAGACCCAGTACTTC.

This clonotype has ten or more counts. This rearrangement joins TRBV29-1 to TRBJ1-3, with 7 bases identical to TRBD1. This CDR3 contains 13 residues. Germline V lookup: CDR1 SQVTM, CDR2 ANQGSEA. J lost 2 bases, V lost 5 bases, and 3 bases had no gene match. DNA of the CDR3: TGCAGCGTTCGGGACAGCGCTGGAAACACCATATATTTT. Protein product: CSVRDSAGNTIYF.

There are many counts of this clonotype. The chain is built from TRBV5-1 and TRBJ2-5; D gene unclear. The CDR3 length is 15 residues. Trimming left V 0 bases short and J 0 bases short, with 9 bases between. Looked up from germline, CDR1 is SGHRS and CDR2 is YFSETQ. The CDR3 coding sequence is TGCGCCAGCAGCTTGGACCCCCGGGACCAAGAGACCCAGTACTTC. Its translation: CASSLDPRDQETQYF.

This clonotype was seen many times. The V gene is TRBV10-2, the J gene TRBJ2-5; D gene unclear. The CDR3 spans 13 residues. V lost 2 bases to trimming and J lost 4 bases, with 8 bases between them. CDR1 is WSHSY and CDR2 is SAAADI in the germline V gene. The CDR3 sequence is CASSEIDGETQYF. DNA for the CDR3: TGCGCCAGCAGTGAGATTGACGGAGAGACCCAGTACTTC.

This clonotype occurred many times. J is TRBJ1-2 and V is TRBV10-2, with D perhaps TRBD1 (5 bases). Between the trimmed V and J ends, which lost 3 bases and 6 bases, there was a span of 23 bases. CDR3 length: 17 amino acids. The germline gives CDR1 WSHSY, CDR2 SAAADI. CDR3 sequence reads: CASSDQTGRRKRDGYTF. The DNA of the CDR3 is TGCGCCAGCAGTGATCAAACGGGGCGGAGAAAGAGAGATGGCTACACCTTC.

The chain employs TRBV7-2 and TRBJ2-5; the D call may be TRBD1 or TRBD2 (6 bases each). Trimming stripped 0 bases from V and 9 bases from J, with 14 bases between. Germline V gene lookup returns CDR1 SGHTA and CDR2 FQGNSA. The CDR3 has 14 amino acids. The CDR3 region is CASSLAGGQGAQYF. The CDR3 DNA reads TGTGCCAGCAGCTTAGCGGGGGGCCAAGGGGCCCAGTACTTC.